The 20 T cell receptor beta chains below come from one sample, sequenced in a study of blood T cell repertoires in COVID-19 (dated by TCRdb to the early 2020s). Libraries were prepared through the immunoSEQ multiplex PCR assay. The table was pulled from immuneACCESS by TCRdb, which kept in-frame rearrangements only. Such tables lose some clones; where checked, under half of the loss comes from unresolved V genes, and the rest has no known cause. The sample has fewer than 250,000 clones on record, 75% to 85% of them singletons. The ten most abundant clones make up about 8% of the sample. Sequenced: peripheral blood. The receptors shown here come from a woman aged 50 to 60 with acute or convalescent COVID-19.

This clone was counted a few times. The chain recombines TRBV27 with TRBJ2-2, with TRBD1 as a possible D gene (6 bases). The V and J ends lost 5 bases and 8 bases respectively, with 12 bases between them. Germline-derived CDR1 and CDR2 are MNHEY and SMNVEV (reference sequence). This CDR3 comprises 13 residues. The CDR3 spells CASSKYRAGELFF. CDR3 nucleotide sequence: TGTGCCAGCAGTAAATACAGGGCTGGGGAGCTGTTTTTT.

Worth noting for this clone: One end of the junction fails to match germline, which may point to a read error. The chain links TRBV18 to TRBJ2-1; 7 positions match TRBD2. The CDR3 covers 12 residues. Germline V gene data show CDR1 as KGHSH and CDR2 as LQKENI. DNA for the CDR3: TGTGCCAGCTCGGACGGGAGGACTCCTCCACTCTTC. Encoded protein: CASSDGRTPPLF.

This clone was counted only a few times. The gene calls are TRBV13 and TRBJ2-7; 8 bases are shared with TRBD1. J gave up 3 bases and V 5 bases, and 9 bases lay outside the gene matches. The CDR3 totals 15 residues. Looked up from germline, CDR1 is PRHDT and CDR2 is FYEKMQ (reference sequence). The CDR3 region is CASSGIRTGYYEQYF. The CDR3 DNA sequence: TGTGCCAGCAGCGGGATTCGGACAGGGTACTACGAGCAGTACTTC.

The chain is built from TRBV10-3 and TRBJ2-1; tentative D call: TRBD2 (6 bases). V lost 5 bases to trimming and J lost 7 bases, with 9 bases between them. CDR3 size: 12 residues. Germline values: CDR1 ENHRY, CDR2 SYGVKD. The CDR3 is CAISPRENEQFF. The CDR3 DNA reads TGTGCCATCAGTCCCCGGGAGAATGAGCAGTTCTTC.

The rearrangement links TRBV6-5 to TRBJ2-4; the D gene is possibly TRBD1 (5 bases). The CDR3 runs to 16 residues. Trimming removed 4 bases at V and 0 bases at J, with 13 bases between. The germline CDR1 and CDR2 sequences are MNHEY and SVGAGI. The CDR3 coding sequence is TGTGCCAGCAGTTTTCAGGGTAGTCTAGCCAAAAACATTCAGTACTTC. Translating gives CASSFQGSLAKNIQYF.

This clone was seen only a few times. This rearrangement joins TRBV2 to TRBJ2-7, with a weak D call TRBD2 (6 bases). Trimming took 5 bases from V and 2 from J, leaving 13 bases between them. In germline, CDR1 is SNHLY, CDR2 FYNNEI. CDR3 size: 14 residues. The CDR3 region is CASSLGTDTYEQYF. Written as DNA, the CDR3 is TGTGCCAGCAGTCTGGGGACTGATACCTACGAGCAGTACTTC.

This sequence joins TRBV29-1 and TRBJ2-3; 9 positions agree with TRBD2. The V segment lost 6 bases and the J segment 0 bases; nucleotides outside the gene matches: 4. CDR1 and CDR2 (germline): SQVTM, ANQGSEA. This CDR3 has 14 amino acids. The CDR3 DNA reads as TGCAGCGTGGAGAGCGGGGGGAGCACAGATACGCAGTATTTT. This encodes CSVESGGSTDTQYF.

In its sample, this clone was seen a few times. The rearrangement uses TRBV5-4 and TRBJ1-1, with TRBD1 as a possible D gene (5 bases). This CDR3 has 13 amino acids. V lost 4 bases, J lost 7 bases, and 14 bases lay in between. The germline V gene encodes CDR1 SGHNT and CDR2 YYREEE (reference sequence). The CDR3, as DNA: TGTGCCAGCAGCGGGACTCAGGTGGGTGAAGCTTTCTTT. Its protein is CASSGTQVGEAFF.

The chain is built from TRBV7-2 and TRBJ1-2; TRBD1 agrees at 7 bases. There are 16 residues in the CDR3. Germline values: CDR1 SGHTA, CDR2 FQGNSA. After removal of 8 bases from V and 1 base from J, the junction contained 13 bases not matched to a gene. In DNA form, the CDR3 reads TGTGCCAGCGCCCAGGGCGATCAGGGGGTTAACTATGGCTACACCTTC. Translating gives CASAQGDQGVNYGYTF.

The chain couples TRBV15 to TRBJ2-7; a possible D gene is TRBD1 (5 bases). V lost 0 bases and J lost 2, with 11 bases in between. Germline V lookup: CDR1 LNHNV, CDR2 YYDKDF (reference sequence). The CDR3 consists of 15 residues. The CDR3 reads CATSRDPGRAYEQYF. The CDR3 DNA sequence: TGTGCCACCAGCAGAGATCCGGGCAGGGCCTACGAGCAGTACTTC.

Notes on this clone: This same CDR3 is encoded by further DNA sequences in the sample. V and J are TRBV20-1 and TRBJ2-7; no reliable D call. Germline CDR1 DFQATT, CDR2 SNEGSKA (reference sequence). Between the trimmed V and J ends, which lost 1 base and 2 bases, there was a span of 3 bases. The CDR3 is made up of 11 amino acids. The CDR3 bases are TGCAGTGCTAGAGGGCCCTACGAGCAGTACTTC. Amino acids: CSARGPYEQYF.

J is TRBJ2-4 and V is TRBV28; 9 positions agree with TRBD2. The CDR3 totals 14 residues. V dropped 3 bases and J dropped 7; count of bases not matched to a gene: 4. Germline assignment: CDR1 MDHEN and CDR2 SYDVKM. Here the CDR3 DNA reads TGTGCCAGCAGTTTGACTAGCGGATTGAACATTCAGTACTTC. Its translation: CASSLTSGLNIQYF.

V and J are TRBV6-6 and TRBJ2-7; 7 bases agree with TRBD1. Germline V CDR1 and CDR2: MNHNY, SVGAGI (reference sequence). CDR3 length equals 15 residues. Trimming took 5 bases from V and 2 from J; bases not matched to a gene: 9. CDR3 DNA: TGTGCCAGCAGTGGTCGGGGACAGCAAGCCTACGAGCAGTACTTC. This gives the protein CASSGRGQQAYEQYF.

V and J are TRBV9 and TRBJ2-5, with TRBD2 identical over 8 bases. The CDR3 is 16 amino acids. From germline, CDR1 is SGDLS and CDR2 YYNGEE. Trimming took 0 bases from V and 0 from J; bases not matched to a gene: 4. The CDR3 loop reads CASSVDSGGYQETQYF. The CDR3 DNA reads TGTGCCAGCAGCGTAGACAGCGGGGGATACCAAGAGACCCAGTACTTC.

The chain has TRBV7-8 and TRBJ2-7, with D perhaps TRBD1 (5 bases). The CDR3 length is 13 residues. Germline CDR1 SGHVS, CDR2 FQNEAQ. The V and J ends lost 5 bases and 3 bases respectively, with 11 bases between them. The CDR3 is CASSPRQGYEQYF. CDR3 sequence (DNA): TGTGCCAGCAGCCCCCGTCAGGGCTACGAGCAGTACTTC.

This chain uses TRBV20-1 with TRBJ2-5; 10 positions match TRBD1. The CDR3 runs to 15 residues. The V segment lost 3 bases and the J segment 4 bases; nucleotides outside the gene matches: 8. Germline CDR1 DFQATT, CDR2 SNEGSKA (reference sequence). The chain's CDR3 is CSASPGTGAGETQYF. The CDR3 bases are TGCAGTGCTAGTCCCGGGACAGGGGCCGGAGAGACCCAGTACTTC.

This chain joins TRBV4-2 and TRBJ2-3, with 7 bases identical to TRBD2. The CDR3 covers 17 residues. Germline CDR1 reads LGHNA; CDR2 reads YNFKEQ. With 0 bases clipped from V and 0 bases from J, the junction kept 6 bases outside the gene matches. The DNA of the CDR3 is TGTGCCAGCAGCCAAGAAGCAGCGGGATACAGCACAGATACGCAGTATTTT. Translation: CASSQEAAGYSTDTQYF.

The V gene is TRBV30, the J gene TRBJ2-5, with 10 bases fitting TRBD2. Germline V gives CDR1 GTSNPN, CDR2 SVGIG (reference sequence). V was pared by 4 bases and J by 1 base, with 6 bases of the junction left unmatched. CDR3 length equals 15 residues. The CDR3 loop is CAWTALAGFQETQYF. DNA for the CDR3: TGTGCCTGGACGGCACTAGCGGGATTCCAAGAGACCCAGTACTTC.

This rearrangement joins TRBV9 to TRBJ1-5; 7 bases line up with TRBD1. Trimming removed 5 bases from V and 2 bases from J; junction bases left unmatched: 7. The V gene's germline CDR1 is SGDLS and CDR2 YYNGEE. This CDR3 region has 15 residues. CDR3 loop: CASSLTGLGNQPQHF. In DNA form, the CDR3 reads TGTGCCAGCAGTCTGACAGGGTTAGGCAATCAGCCCCAGCATTTT.

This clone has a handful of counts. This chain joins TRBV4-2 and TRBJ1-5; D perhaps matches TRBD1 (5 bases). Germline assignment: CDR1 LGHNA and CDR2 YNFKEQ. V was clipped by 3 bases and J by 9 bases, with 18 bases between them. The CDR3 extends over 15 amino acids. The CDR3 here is CASSQASGGGWPQHF. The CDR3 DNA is TGTGCCAGCAGCCAGGCCTCCGGGGGAGGGTGGCCCCAGCATTTT.